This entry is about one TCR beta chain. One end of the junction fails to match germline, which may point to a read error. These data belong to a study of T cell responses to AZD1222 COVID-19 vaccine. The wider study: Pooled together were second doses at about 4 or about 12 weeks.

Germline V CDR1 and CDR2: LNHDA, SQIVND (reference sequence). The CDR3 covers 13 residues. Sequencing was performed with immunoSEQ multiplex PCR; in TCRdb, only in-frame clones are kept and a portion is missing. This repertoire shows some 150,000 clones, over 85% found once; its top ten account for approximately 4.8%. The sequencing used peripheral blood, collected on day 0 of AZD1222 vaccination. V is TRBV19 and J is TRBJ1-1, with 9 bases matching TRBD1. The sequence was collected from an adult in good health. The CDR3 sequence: CASSIRTGAEAFF. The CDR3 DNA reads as TGTGCCAGTAGTATAAGGACAGGGGCTGAGGCTTTCTTT.